This TCR beta chain was recorded in a study of T cells in Graves' hyperthyroidism and ophthalmopathy (dated by TCRdb to between 2017 and 2020). Broadly, across the study: Peripheral blood was sampled at the time of initial diagnosis, prior to any treatment. To identify TCR V-J signatures that set the groups apart, the researchers used a discovery cohort of 100 patients, made up of 40 to 45 with Graves' ophthalmopathy and 57 with stable Graves' hyperthyroidism. Whether ophthalmopathy could be predicted prospectively was tested in an independent validation cohort made up of approximately 19 hyperthyroidism patients plus 17 patients who later progressed to ophthalmopathy. The 100 discovery patients were randomly split 7:3 into training and test sets. In about 6 Graves' hyperthyroidism patients, the study also compared T-cell repertoires from thyroid tissue with T-cell repertoires from blood. After sampling, hyperthyroidism patients received methimazole starting at 30 mg daily, and ophthalmopathy patients received high-dose intravenous methylprednisolone. TCR Vbeta CDR3 sequencing of roughly 140 peripheral blood samples (over 40 ophthalmopathy, over 70 hyperthyroidism and roughly 17 progressor patients) is reported in the paper.

Taken from the germline V gene, the CDR1 and CDR2 loops are SQVTM and ANQGSEA. Germline trimming: 5 bases from V, 11 bases from J; junction bases outside gene matches: 6. The CDR3 has 11 amino acids, counting the end cysteine and phenylalanine. Only the CDR3 DNA stays, 33 bases, in frame from base 1. Overall study results and their limits: In cross-validation, a model built on a 13 V-J signature told ophthalmopathy apart from stable hyperthyroidism with under 90% sensitivity and approximately 81% specificity, and in testing the same model reached 80%/75%. In validation, the model predicted progression to ophthalmopathy a median of approximately 6.3 months before onset, with about 71% sensitivity and almost 75% specificity. Most expanded thyroid clonotypes (frequency above 0.001) were also found in blood, which suggests that blood repertoires may mirror thyroid immune responses. No statistical method was used to fix the sample size in advance, and group allocation was not hidden from the investigators.

With regard to this clonotype: Its cognate antigen has yet to be identified. No clone much larger than this one lies a single base away; base qualities are absent.

The TCR beta CDR3 regions were amplified from the RNA transcripts. For the first round of RT-PCR on the TCR CDR3, the HTBI primer set was used together with the Qiagen OneStep RT-PCR kit. The libraries were constructed in a second round of multiplex PCR and then size-selected and purified. Libraries were sequenced paired-end with 100 bp reads on an Illumina HiSeq2000. Per the authors' processing: SOAPnuke was used to process the raw data, removing reads that contained adapters or uncalled bases, had a mean Phred below 15, or lacked an exact match to the constant primer or identifier. COPE v1.2.5 was used to merge the high-quality paired reads, and each unique nucleotide sequence was defined as a clonotype. MiTCR v1.1 was used to align the clonotypes against IMGT TRBV, TRBD and TRBJ reference segments. Only V-J combinations with frequency above 0.0001, covering about 99% of repertoires, were analysed. A TCS score was defined as the ratio of F50 (clonal expansion) to E x V (chaos), with BLOSUM62-based TCRdist applied between CDR3 peptides within each V-J. Welch's t-statistics and random forest reduced around 520 V-J features to 10 to 15, which were used in a naive Bayes classifier (R e1071). TCRdb's own reprocessing of the public reads used fastp at Q25 and MiXCR and kept productive beta chains. Entries that share a CDR3 protein sequence are merged under the most common genes and DNA. The authors' filters were not applied to this entry. In this sample the table shows roughly 24,000 distinct CDR3 sequences, around 40% of which occur a single time. The ten largest account for 9% to 12% of the sample.

Stable Graves' hyperthyroidism was defined as the absence of progression to ophthalmopathy over 18 months of follow-up. Hyperthyroidism patients were newly diagnosed, with disease duration under 2 months, and aged 18 to 65 years. Any patient with an uncontrolled infection, another autoimmune disease, pregnancy or lactation was excluded. Diagnoses were based on clinical symptoms, serum thyroxine and TRAb, thyroid ultrasound and orbital computed tomography. PBMCs were isolated from 7.5 to 10 ml of fresh peripheral blood by Ficoll-Paque density gradient centrifugation. Trizol reagent was used to extract total RNA, and RNA quality was then checked on an Agilent 2100 Bioanalyzer.

The TCR originated in a woman in her twenties or thirties with Graves' hyperthyroidism. The sequenced sample consisted of blood. This chain joins TRBV29-1 to TRBJ2-7; TRBD1 matches 10 bases in the middle. Read as DNA, the sequence is TGCAGCGTTTATGGAGGGACAGGGGAGTACTTC. Its coded protein is CSVYGGTGEYF.